The 14 T cell receptor beta chains listed next were all sequenced from one sample in a study of blood T cell repertoires in COVID-19. TCRdb keeps only in-frame clones here, not all; method: immunoSEQ multiplex PCR. The sample yields roughly 180,000 clones, roughly 80% seen once. Sequencing was performed on PBMCs or T cells enriched from blood (not recorded which). Receptors were obtained from a woman in her thirties or forties with acute COVID-19.

The chain employs TRBV4-1 and TRBJ2-5; 10 bases agree with TRBD2. The CDR3 sequence is 15 residues long. Germline CDR1 is MGHRA and CDR2 is YSYEKL. Trimming cost V 4 bases and J 2 bases; bases outside gene matches: 4. The CDR3 bases are TGCGCCAGCAGCCCCAGGACTAGCGGACAAGAGACCCAGTACTTC. Translated, it gives CASSPRTSGQETQYF.

This clone was picked up a small number of times. The chain recombines TRBV7-9 with TRBJ1-1; D is possibly TRBD1 (6 bases). Germline values: CDR1 SEHNR, CDR2 FQNEAQ (reference sequence). The CDR3 is 15 amino acids. The V end lost 0 bases, the J end lost 3 bases, and 11 bases lay between the germline ends. CDR3 in DNA: TGTGCCAGCAGCTTAGCAGGGGGAAGGGACACTGAAGCTTTCTTT. Amino acid sequence: CASSLAGGRDTEAFF.

The chain combines TRBV19 with TRBJ1-5; D call uncertain. The germline CDR1 and CDR2 sequences are LNHDA and SQIVND (reference sequence). Deletions cut 2 bases from V and 4 bases from J, with 12 bases between. This CDR3 comprises 15 residues. The CDR3 is CASSINGGNNQPQHF. Here the CDR3 DNA reads TGTGCCAGTAGTATAAACGGCGGGAATAATCAGCCCCAGCATTTT.

The chain is built from TRBV2 and TRBJ2-3; 12 bases fit TRBD1. The J segment lost 6 bases and the V segment lost 4 bases, leaving 8 bases of the junction unmatched. The germline CDR1 and CDR2 sequences are SNHLY and FYNNEI. The CDR3 runs to 16 residues. The CDR3 coding sequence is TGTGCCAGCAGTGTCCTACCGGGACAGGGGGCCGATACGCAGTATTTT. Encoded protein: CASSVLPGQGADTQYF.

This clone was counted a few times. The chain uses TRBV19 and TRBJ2-1; D unclear. V lost 6 bases and J lost 10, with 16 bases in between. The CDR3 loop spans 13 amino acids. Germline lookup yields CDR1 LNHDA and CDR2 SQIVND (reference sequence). The CDR3 loop is CASSPDSPEEQFF. CDR3 nucleotides: TGTGCCAGTAGCCCCGACTCTCCTGAGGAGCAGTTCTTC. Complete variable domain (other parts from reference TRBV19 and TRBJ2-1): DGGITQSPKYLFRKEGQNVTLSCEQNLNHDAMYWYRQDPGQGLRLIYYSQIVNDFQKGDIAEGYSVSREKKESFPLTVTSAQKNPTAFYLCASSPDSPEEQFFGPGTRLTVL.

The rearrangement links TRBV6-5 to TRBJ1-5; D possibly corresponds to TRBD1 (5 bases). Germline V gene lookup returns CDR1 MNHEY and CDR2 SVGAGI. V was shortened by 8 bases and J by 6 bases, with 20 bases between the two germline ends. CDR3 size: 15 residues. CDR3 loop: CASLQGWGGGQPQHF. The CDR3 DNA follows: TGTGCCAGCCTTCAGGGCTGGGGGGGTGGTCAGCCCCAGCATTTT.

This sequence joins TRBV11-3 and TRBJ2-4; TRBD2 aligns across 11 bases. The germline V gene has CDR1 SGHNT and CDR2 YENEEA. The CDR3 sequence is 14 residues long. J lost 10 bases, V lost 0 bases, and 2 bases had no gene match. In nucleotides, the CDR3 is TGTGCCAGCAGCTTAGAGGGACTAGCGGAGATTCAGTACTTC. Translation gives CASSLEGLAEIQYF.

This clone has just a few counts. The CDR3 coding sequence is TGTGCCAGCAGTCTCGGACTATGGTACGAGCAGTACGTC. It yields the protein CASSLGLWYEQYV. The V call is TRBV6-2 or TRBV6-3, the J call TRBJ2-7, with D tentatively TRBD2 (6 bases). The V end lost 5 bases, the J end lost 4 bases, and 12 bases lay between the germline ends. The germline gives CDR1 MNHEY, CDR2 SVGEGT. The CDR3 covers 13 residues.

The chain recombines TRBV5-3 with TRBJ2-1; D call uncertain. TRBV5-3 is marked as an open reading frame, function uncertain. The ends were cut back, 1 base at V and 9 bases at J, with 5 bases in the middle. This CDR3 spans 11 amino acids. CDR3 bases: TGTGCCAGAAGCTTGCAGGTTGAGCAGTTCTTC. It is translated as CARSLQVEQFF.

The chain employs TRBV5-1 and TRBJ1-2, with a tentative D call TRBD1 (5 bases). The V gene's germline CDR1 is SGHRS and CDR2 YFSETQ. V lost 2 bases and J lost 6, with 11 bases in between. The CDR3 consists of 13 residues. The CDR3 coding sequence is TGCGCCAGCAGCTTTCAGGGCCGCGATGGCTACACCTTC. Amino acid sequence: CASSFQGRDGYTF.

This chain links TRBV18 with TRBJ2-7, with TRBD1 matching 7 bases. The junction had 2 bases not matched to a gene; V was cut back by 3 bases and J by 0 bases. This CDR3 spans 14 amino acids. The germline V gene has CDR1 KGHSH and CDR2 LQKENI. The CDR3 DNA sequence: TGTGCCAGCTCACCGGGACAGACCTCCTACGAGCAGTACTTC. This codes for CASSPGQTSYEQYF.

In DNA form, the CDR3 reads TGTGCCAGCAGTTTTGAAACTAGCGGGTACAATGAGCAGTTCTTC. It translates to CASSFETSGYNEQFF. The chain is built from TRBV27 and TRBJ2-1; TRBD2 agrees at 9 bases. The V and J ends lost 3 bases and 4 bases, in that order; junction bases with no gene match: 4. Germline V CDR1 and CDR2: MNHEY, SMNVEV (reference sequence). The CDR3 length is 15 residues.

V is TRBV30 and J is TRBJ1-4, with 8 nucleotides matching TRBD1. This CDR3 has 15 residues. In germline, CDR1 is GTSNPN, CDR2 SVGIG (reference sequence). Trimming removed 4 bases from V and 3 bases from J; junction bases left unmatched: 7. As DNA, the CDR3 is TGTGCCTGGAACATTCAGGGGGCGGCTAATGAAAAACTGTTTTTT. It is translated as CAWNIQGAANEKLFF.

There are a few counts of this clone. The gene calls are TRBV5-6 and TRBJ2-1, with 11 bases that match TRBD2. Germline CDR1 SGHDT, CDR2 YYEEEE. CDR3 length equals 15 residues. V gave up 7 bases and J gave up 7 bases; unmatched junction bases: 10. CDR3 loop: CASDGQTSGTNEQFF. CDR3 coding DNA: TGTGCCAGCGACGGGCAGACTAGCGGGACGAATGAGCAGTTCTTC.